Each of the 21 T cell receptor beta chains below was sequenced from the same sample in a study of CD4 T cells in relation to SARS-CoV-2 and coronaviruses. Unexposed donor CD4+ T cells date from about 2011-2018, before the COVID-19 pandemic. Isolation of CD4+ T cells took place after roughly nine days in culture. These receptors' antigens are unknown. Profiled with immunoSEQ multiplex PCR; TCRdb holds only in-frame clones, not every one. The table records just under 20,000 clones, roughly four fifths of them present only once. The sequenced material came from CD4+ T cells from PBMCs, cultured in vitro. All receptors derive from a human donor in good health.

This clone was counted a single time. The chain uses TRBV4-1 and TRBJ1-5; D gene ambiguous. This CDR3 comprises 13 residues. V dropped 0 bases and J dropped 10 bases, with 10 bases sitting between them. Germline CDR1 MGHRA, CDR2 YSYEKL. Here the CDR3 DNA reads TGCGCCAGCAGCCAAGAAGGGATAGGCCCCCAGCATTTT. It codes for CASSQEGIGPQHF.

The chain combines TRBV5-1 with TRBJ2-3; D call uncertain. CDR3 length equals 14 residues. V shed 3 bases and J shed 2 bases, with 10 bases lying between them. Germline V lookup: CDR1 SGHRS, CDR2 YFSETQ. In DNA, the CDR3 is TGCGCCAGCAGCTCCTCATTCACCACAGATACGCAGTATTTT. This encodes CASSSSFTTDTQYF. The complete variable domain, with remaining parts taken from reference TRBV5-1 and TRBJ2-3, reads KAGVTQTPRYLIKTRGQQVTLSCSPISGHRSVSWYQQTPGQGLQFLFEYFSETQRNKGNFPGRFSGRQFSNSRSEMNVSTLELGDSALYLCASSSSFTTDTQYFGPGTRLTVL.

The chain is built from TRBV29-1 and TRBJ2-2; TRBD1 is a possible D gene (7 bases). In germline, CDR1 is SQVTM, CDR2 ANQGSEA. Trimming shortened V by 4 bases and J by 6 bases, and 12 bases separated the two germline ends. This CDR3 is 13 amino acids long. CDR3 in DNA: TGCAGCGTTGGACAGGGAGGCGCCGGGGAGCTGTTTTTT. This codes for CSVGQGGAGELFF.

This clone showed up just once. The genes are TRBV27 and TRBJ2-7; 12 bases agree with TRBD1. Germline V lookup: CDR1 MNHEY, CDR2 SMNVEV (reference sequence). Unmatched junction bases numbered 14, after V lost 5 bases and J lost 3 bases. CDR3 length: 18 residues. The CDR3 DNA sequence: TGTGCCAGCAGTCCGAGTCCCGGGACAGGGGGCGCGGGCTACGAGCAGTACTTC. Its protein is CASSPSPGTGGAGYEQYF.

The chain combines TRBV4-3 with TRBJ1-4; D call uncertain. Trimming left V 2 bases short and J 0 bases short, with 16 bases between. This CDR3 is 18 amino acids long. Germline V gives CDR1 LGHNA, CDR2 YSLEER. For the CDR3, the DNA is TGCGCCAGCAGCCAATTGAACCGAGGTGTTGCAACTAATGAAAAACTGTTTTTT. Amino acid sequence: CASSQLNRGVATNEKLFF.

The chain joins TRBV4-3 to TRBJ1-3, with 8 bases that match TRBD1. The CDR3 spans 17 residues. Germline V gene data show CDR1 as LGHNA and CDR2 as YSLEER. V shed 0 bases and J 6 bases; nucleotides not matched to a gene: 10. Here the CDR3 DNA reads TGCGCCAGCAGCCAAGACGGTCCGGACAGGGTTGTAAACACCATATATTTT. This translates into CASSQDGPDRVVNTIYF.

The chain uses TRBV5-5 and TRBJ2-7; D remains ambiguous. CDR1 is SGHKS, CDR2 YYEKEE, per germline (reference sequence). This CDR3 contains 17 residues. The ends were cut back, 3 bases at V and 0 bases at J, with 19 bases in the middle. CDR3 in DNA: TGTGCCAGCAGCTCGAGCGTGGGTAGCTATAGCTCCTACGAGCAGTACTTC. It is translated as CASSSSVGSYSSYEQYF.

CDR3 bases: TGTGCCAGCAGTTACTCGAAGGGCTCCTATAATTCACCCCTCCACTTT. Protein sequence: CASSYSKGSYNSPLHF. The gene calls are TRBV6-5 and TRBJ1-6; D not certain. V dropped 0 bases and J dropped 0 bases, with 6 bases sitting between them. The CDR3 runs 16 residues. Germline loops: CDR1 MNHEY, CDR2 SVGAGI.

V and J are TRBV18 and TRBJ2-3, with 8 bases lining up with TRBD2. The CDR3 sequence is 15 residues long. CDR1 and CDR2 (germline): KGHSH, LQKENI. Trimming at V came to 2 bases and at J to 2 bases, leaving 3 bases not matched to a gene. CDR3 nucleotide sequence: TGTGCCAGCTCACCAGGACTAGCCTCCACAGATACGCAGTATTTT. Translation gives CASSPGLASTDTQYF.

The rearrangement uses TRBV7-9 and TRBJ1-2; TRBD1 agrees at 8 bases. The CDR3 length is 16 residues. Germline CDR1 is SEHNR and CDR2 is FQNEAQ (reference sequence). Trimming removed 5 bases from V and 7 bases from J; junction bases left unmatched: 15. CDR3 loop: CASSPRRGTGGSGYTF. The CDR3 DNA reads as TGTGCCAGCAGCCCCCGCCGGGGGACAGGCGGATCTGGCTACACCTTC.

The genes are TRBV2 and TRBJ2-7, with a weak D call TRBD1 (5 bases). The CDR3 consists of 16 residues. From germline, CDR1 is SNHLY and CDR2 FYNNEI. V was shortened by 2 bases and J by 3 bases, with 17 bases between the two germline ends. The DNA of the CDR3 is TGTGCCAGCAGTGAATTACCGCAGGGATTGATCTACGAGCAGTACTTC. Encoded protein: CASSELPQGLIYEQYF.

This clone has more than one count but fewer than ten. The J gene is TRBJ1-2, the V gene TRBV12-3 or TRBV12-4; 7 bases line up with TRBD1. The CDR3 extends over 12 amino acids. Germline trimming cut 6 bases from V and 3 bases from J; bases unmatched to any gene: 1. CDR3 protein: CASRGQYYGYTF. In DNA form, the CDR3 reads TGTGCCAGCAGGGGACAGTACTATGGCTACACCTTC.

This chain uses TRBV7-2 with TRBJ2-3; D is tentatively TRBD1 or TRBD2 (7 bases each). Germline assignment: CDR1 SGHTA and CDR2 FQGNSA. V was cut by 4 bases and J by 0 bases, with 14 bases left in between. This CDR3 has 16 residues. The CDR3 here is CASSWGGTVSTDTQYF. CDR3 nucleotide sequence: TGTGCCAGCAGCTGGGGGGGGACAGTTAGCACAGATACGCAGTATTTT.

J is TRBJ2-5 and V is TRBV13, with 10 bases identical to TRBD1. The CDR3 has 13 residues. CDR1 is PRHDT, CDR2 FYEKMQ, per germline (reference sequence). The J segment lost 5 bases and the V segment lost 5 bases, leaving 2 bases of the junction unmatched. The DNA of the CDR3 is TGTGCCAGCAGCCAGGACAGGGGGGAGACCCAGTACTTC. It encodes CASSQDRGETQYF.

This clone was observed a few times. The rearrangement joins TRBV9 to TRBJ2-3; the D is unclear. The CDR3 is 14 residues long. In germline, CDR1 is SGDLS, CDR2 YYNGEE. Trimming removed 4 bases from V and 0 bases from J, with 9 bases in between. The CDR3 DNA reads TGTGCCAGCAGCACGAGACCTAGCACAGATACGCAGTATTTT. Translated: CASSTRPSTDTQYF.

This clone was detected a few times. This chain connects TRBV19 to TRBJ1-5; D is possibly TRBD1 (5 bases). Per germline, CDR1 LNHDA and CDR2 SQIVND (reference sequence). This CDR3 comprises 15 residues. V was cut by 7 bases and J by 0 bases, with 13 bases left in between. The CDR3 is CASIRDVYSNQPQHF. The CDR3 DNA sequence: TGTGCCAGTATCAGGGACGTATATAGCAATCAGCCCCAGCATTTT.

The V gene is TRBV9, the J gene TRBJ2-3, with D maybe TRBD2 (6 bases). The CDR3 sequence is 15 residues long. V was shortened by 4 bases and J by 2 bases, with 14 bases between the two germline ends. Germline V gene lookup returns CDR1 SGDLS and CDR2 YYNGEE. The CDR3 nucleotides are TGTGCCAGCAGCCGGTCAGCGGGTCTCACAGATACGCAGTATTTT. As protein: CASSRSAGLTDTQYF. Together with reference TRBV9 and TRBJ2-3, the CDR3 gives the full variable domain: DSGVTQTPKHLITATGQRVTLRCSPRSGDLSVYWYQQSLDQGLQFLIQYYNGEERAKGNILERFSAQQFPDLHSELNLSSLELGDSALYFCASSRSAGLTDTQYFGPGTRLTVL.

For the CDR3, the DNA is TGCAGCGTTGAAGAGGCCACAGATACGCAGTATTTT. Translating it yields CSVEEATDTQYF. The chain couples TRBV29-1 to TRBJ2-3; D is unclear. Deletions cut 0 bases from V and 2 bases from J, with 3 bases between. The CDR3 extends over 12 amino acids. Per the germline V gene, CDR1 is SQVTM and CDR2 is ANQGSEA.

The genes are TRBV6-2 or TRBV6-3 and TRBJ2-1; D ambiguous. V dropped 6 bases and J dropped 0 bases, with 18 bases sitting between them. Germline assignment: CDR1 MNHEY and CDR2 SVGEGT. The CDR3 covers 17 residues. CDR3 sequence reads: CASSSTGPSVSYNEQFF. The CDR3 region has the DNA TGTGCCAGCAGCTCTACCGGGCCGTCAGTCTCCTACAATGAGCAGTTCTTC.

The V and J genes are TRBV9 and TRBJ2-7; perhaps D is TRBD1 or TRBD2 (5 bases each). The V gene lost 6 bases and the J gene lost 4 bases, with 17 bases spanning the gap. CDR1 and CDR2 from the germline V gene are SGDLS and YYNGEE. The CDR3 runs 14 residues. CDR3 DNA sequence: TGTGCCAGCAACCTAGCTGGGGCAGATTACGAGCAGTACTTC. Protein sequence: CASNLAGADYEQYF.

The CDR3: CASSQGSSNYGYTF. The CDR3 DNA reads TGTGCCAGCAGCCAAGGCAGTTCTAACTATGGCTACACCTTC. The chain recombines TRBV3-1 (or the pseudogene TRBV3-2) with TRBJ1-2; D is undetermined. There are 14 residues in the CDR3. Per germline, CDR1 LGHDT and CDR2 YNNKEL (reference sequence). V was cut by 1 base and J by 0 bases, with 6 bases left in between.